The 28 T cell receptor beta chains below all came from one sample that was sequenced in a study of blood T cell repertoires in COVID-19. The table came from immunoSEQ multiplex PCR; TCRdb's copy has only in-frame clones and leaves some out. The sample holds some 18,000 clones, roughly 93% seen once. Source material: peripheral blood. These receptors were collected from a human donor in a cohort sampled during active COVID-19.

The chain links TRBV5-6 to TRBJ2-3; tentatively, D is TRBD2 (6 bases). The CDR3 totals 19 residues. The germline V and J ends were trimmed by 1 base and 0 bases, with 21 bases remaining between them. Germline V gene data show CDR1 as SGHDT and CDR2 as YYEEEE. CDR3 sequence: CASSLNSGRGSISTDTQYF. DNA of the CDR3: TGTGCCAGCAGCTTGAACTCGGGGCGGGGCAGCATCAGCACAGATACGCAGTATTTT.

The chain uses TRBV11-2 and TRBJ2-1; 9 bases fit TRBD1. V gave up 4 bases and J gave up 4 bases; unmatched junction bases: 5. Germline V CDR1 and CDR2: SGHAT, FQNNGV. CDR3 length: 15 residues. CDR3 residues: CASSWGQGDYNEQFF. The CDR3 DNA is TGTGCCAGCAGCTGGGGACAGGGCGATTACAATGAGCAGTTCTTC.

V is TRBV28 and J is TRBJ1-1; D uncertain. V shed 2 bases and J shed 1 base, with 8 bases lying between them. CDR1 is MDHEN and CDR2 is SYDVKM in the germline V gene. There are 14 residues in the CDR3. The CDR3: CASSLVRSNTEAFF. DNA for the CDR3: TGTGCCAGCAGTTTAGTCAGGTCGAACACTGAAGCTTTCTTT.

V is TRBV4-3 and J is TRBJ2-2, with a tentative D call TRBD1 (6 bases). V was clipped by 5 bases and J by 3 bases, with 16 bases between them. The CDR3 length is 16 residues. Germline V lookup: CDR1 LGHNA, CDR2 YSLEER. CDR3: CASSSRVGQYTGELFF. DNA of the CDR3: TGCGCCAGCAGCTCACGGGTTGGACAGTACACCGGGGAGCTGTTTTTT.

This chain joins TRBV6-4 and TRBJ2-1; 14 bases are a match to TRBD2. The germline V gene has CDR1 MRHNA and CDR2 SNTAGT. The CDR3 is 15 residues long. V was pared by 3 bases and J by 8 bases, with 3 bases of the junction left unmatched. CDR3: CASSETSGGGYEQFF. Here the CDR3 DNA reads TGTGCCAGCAGTGAGACTAGCGGGGGGGGTTATGAGCAGTTCTTC.

V gene TRBV30 combines with J gene TRBJ1-1, with no clear D. The germline V and J ends were trimmed by 2 bases and 4 bases, with 14 bases remaining between them. The CDR3 has 14 amino acids. Germline loops: CDR1 GTSNPN, CDR2 SVGIG (reference sequence). Here the CDR3 DNA reads TGTGCCTGGAGTACTGGGCAGCCCCTCACTGAAGCTTTCTTT. This encodes CAWSTGQPLTEAFF.

The J gene is TRBJ1-6, the V gene TRBV27, with 8 bases identical to TRBD1. V lost 4 bases, J lost 10 bases, and 6 bases stayed unmatched. Per the germline V gene, CDR1 is MNHEY and CDR2 is SMNVEV (reference sequence). This CDR3 has 14 residues. In DNA, the CDR3 is TGTGCCAGCAGTTCAGACAGGGGAGGATCACCCCTCCACTTT. It is translated as CASSSDRGGSPLHF.

The chain uses TRBV5-5 and TRBJ1-2, with a tentative D call TRBD1 (5 bases). The CDR3 has 15 residues. V lost 0 bases and J 6 bases, leaving 15 bases between the germline ends. The germline V gene has CDR1 SGHKS and CDR2 YYEKEE (reference sequence). The CDR3 region is CASSLDGTLWDGYTF. The CDR3, as DNA: TGTGCCAGCAGCTTGGACGGGACTCTTTGGGATGGCTACACCTTC.

The chain is built from TRBV20-1 and TRBJ2-7, with D tentatively TRBD1 (5 bases). Germline lookup yields CDR1 DFQATT and CDR2 SNEGSKA (reference sequence). This CDR3 is built from 11 residues. Trimming left V 5 bases short and J 6 bases short, with 11 bases between. The CDR3 DNA sequence: TGCAGTGCTCCCACGACAGCCGAGCAGTACTTC. Amino acid sequence: CSAPTTAEQYF.

The chain combines TRBV5-4 with TRBJ2-3, with D possibly being TRBD2 (5 bases). Germline V gene sequence: CDR1 SGHNT, CDR2 YYREEE (reference sequence). The CDR3 has 14 amino acids. Trimming stripped 1 base from V and 6 bases from J, with 12 bases between. The CDR3 region is CASSLSSGRDTQYF. DNA for the CDR3: TGTGCCAGCAGCTTGTCTTCGGGAAGGGATACGCAGTATTTT.

The rearrangement joins TRBV9 to TRBJ2-1; tentatively, D is TRBD2 (5 bases). The germline V and J ends were trimmed by 2 bases and 8 bases, with 11 bases remaining between them. The CDR3 runs to 13 residues. The germline gives CDR1 SGDLS, CDR2 YYNGEE. As DNA, the CDR3 is TGTGCCAGCAGCGTGGCGCTAGCCTATGAGCAGTTCTTC. Translated, it gives CASSVALAYEQFF.

The chain links TRBV13 to TRBJ2-1; D may be TRBD2 (5 bases). Germline CDR1 PRHDT, CDR2 FYEKMQ (reference sequence). V gave up 6 bases and J gave up 6 bases, with 15 bases separating them. CDR3 length: 14 amino acids. CDR3 bases: TGTGCCAGCAGTCAGGTCGGGATTCTCAATGAGCAGTTCTTC. Translating it yields CASSQVGILNEQFF.

The gene calls are TRBV15 and TRBJ2-3; perhaps TRBD2 as D (5 bases). Germline V gives CDR1 LNHNV, CDR2 YYDKDF (reference sequence). The CDR3 extends over 13 amino acids. The ends were cut back, 4 bases at V and 6 bases at J, with 11 bases in the middle. The CDR3 DNA follows: TGTGCCACCAGCACCACTAGTCCTGATACGCAGTATTTT. Translating it yields CATSTTSPDTQYF.

V and J are TRBV12-3 or TRBV12-4 and TRBJ1-1; a weak D match, TRBD1 (5 bases). V gave up 4 bases and J gave up 4 bases, with 10 bases separating them. The CDR3 runs to 13 residues. CDR3 DNA: TGTGCCAGCAGTTCAGGGTTTGGCACTGAAGCTTTCTTT. As protein: CASSSGFGTEAFF.

In DNA form, the CDR3 reads TGTGCCAGCAGCGAACACAGGGTTAAAGAGACCCAGTACTTC. As protein: CASSEHRVKETQYF. The rearrangement links TRBV7-8 to TRBJ2-5; a possible D gene is TRBD1 (6 bases). Looked up from germline, CDR1 is SGHVS and CDR2 is FQNEAQ. The CDR3 has 14 residues. V lost 5 bases to trimming and J lost 3 bases, with 13 bases between them.

J is TRBJ1-1 and V is TRBV19; D is perhaps TRBD1 (6 bases). Germline loops: CDR1 LNHDA, CDR2 SQIVND (reference sequence). CDR3 size: 13 residues. V shed 6 bases and J shed 2 bases, with 10 bases lying between them. CDR3 bases: TGTGCCAGTAGCCCGGGGACAAACACTGAAGCTTTCTTT. Amino acid sequence: CASSPGTNTEAFF.

The chain combines TRBV7-8 with TRBJ1-1; a weak D match, TRBD1 (5 bases). There are 14 residues in the CDR3. Looked up from germline, CDR1 is SGHVS and CDR2 is FQNEAQ. The germline V and J ends were trimmed by 3 bases and 1 base, with 9 bases remaining between them. The CDR3 loop reads CASSFSGQNTEAFF. In DNA form, the CDR3 reads TGTGCCAGCAGCTTTTCAGGGCAGAACACTGAAGCTTTCTTT.

The CDR3 sequence is CASSQSYTGTGKHYEQYF. The CDR3 nucleotides are TGCGCCAGCAGTCAATCTTATACCGGGACAGGGAAACACTACGAGCAGTACTTC. The V and J genes are TRBV23-1 and TRBJ2-7; 9 nucleotides align to TRBD1. Being an ORF, TRBV23-1 has a function that is uncertain. V trimming: 0 bases; J trimming: 3 bases; junction bases outside the gene matches: 12. The CDR3 is 18 amino acids.

This CDR3 reads CASSYSTSGVGEQFF. The CDR3 DNA reads as TGTGCCAGCAGTTACTCGACTAGCGGGGTGGGGGAGCAGTTCTTC. The rearrangement links TRBV27 to TRBJ2-1, with TRBD2 identical over 11 bases. This CDR3 spans 15 amino acids. The V and J ends lost 4 bases and 10 bases, in that order; junction bases with no gene match: 9. CDR1 and CDR2 (germline): MNHEY, SMNVEV (reference sequence).

V is TRBV6-5 and J is TRBJ1-2; D is unresolved. Trimming removed 5 bases at V and 2 bases at J, with 9 bases between. CDR1 is MNHEY and CDR2 is SVGAGI in the germline V gene. This CDR3 has 13 residues. CDR3 sequence: CASSPTENYGYTF. CDR3 DNA: TGTGCCAGCAGTCCCACAGAAAACTATGGCTACACCTTC.

J is TRBJ2-7 and V is TRBV27, with a tentative D call TRBD2 (7 bases). From germline, CDR1 is MNHEY and CDR2 SMNVEV (reference sequence). Trimming pared 5 bases from V and 1 base from J, leaving 15 bases between. The CDR3 is 15 amino acids. CDR3 in amino acids: CASSPTRGASYEQYF. CDR3 coding DNA: TGTGCCAGCAGTCCCACCCGGGGGGCGTCCTACGAGCAGTACTTC.

This clone has only one observation. The sample contains more than one DNA sequence encoding this CDR3. The gene calls are TRBV23-1 and TRBJ1-2; TRBD1 agrees at 10 bases. TRBV23-1 qualifies as an ORF whose function is uncertain. Trimming cost V 1 base and J 4 bases; bases outside gene matches: 12. The CDR3 is 18 amino acids. The CDR3 spells CASSQLTGGVGGRYGYTF. The CDR3 DNA follows: TGCGCCAGCAGTCAATTGACAGGGGGCGTGGGGGGGCGCTATGGCTACACCTTC.

J is TRBJ1-1 and V is TRBV9; possibly TRBD1 for D (6 bases). This CDR3 contains 13 residues. Trimming removed 4 bases at V and 7 bases at J, with 14 bases between. The germline V gene encodes CDR1 SGDLS and CDR2 YYNGEE. This chain's CDR3 is CASSYEPDSEAFF. DNA for the CDR3: TGTGCCAGCAGCTACGAGCCGGACAGTGAAGCTTTCTTT.

The rearrangement uses TRBV9 and TRBJ2-2, with 7 nucleotides matching TRBD2. In germline, CDR1 is SGDLS, CDR2 YYNGEE. V dropped 4 bases and J dropped 8; count of bases not matched to a gene: 17. The CDR3 spans 17 residues. The CDR3 DNA sequence: TGTGCCAGCAGCACCCTGGGGAGCGGGAATGGTCCGGGGGAGCTGTTTTTT. This gives the protein CASSTLGSGNGPGELFF.

The V call is TRBV30, the J call TRBJ2-1; 9 nucleotides match TRBD2. The J segment lost 10 bases and the V segment lost 4 bases, leaving 8 bases of the junction unmatched. The CDR3 is 13 amino acids. Germline V gene data show CDR1 as GTSNPN and CDR2 as SVGIG (reference sequence). For the CDR3, the DNA is TGTGCCTGGATGCTAGCGGGAAGGGGGGAGCAGTTCTTC. As protein: CAWMLAGRGEQFF.

The rearrangement joins TRBV5-1 to TRBJ2-1; 10 bases fit TRBD2. Germline V gene data show CDR1 as SGHRS and CDR2 as YFSETQ. Losses at the gene ends were 4 bases for V and 5 bases for J; bases not matched to a gene: 12. This CDR3 spans 17 amino acids. The CDR3 reads CASSRIHAAGGDNEQFF. Written as DNA, the CDR3 is TGCGCCAGCAGCCGCATCCACGCAGCGGGAGGGGACAATGAGCAGTTCTTC.

The chain joins TRBV30 to TRBJ1-4, with 9 bases matching TRBD1. Trimming took 5 bases from V and 6 from J; bases not matched to a gene: 4. Germline V gives CDR1 GTSNPN, CDR2 SVGIG (reference sequence). The length of the CDR3 is 13 residues. CDR3 in DNA: TGTGCCTGGGCCCGGGACAGGGATGAAAAACTGTTTTTT. It yields the protein CAWARDRDEKLFF.

The rearrangement joins TRBV7-2 to TRBJ1-2, with D perhaps matching TRBD1 (5 bases). The CDR3 has 14 residues. V dropped 3 bases and J dropped 2 bases, with 10 bases sitting between them. Germline lookup yields CDR1 SGHTA and CDR2 FQGNSA. CDR3 nucleotide sequence: TGTGCCAGCAGCTTCCCAGGGTCAAACTATGGCTACACCTTC. It codes for CASSFPGSNYGYTF.